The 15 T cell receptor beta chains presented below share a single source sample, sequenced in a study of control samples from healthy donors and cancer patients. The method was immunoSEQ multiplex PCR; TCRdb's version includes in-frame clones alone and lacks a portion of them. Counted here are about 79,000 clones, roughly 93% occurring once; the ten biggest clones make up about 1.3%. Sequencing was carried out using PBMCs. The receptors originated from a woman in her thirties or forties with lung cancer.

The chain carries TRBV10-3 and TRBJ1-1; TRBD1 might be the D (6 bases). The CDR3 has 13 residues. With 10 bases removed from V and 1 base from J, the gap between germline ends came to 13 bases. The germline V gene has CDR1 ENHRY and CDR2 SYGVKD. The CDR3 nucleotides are TGTGCCACTTTGGACAGCCAGAACACTGAAGCTTTCTTT. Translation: CATLDSQNTEAFF.

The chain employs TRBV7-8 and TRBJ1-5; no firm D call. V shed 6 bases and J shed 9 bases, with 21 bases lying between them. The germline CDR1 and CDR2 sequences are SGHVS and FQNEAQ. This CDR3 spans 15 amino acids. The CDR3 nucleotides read TGTGCCAGCAGTTTTCGGACGGGGTTACGTGGGCCCCAGCATTTT. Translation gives CASSFRTGLRGPQHF.

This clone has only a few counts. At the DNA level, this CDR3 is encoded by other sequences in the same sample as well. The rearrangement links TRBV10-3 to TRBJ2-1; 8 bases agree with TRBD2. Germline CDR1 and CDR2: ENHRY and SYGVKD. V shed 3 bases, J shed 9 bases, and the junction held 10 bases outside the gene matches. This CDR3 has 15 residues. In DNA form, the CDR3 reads TGTGCCATCAGTGAAAGGAGCGGGGGCCCCAGTGAGCAGTTCTTC. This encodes CAISERSGGPSEQFF.

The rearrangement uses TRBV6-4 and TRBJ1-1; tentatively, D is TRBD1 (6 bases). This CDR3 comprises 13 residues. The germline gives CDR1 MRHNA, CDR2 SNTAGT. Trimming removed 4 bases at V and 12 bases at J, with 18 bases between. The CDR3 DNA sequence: TGTGCCAGCAGTGCTACCCAGGGGTCGCGAACTTTCTTT. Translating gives CASSATQGSRTFF.

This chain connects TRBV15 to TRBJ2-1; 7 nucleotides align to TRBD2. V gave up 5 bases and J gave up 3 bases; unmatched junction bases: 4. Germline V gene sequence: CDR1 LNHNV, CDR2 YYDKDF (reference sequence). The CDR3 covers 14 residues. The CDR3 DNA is TGTGCCACCAGCGGGACTACCAACTACAATGAGCAGTTCTTC. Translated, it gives CATSGTTNYNEQFF.

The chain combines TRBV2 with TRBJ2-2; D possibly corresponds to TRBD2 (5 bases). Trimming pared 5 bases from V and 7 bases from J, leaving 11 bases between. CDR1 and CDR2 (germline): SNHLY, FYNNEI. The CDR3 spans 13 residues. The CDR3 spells CASSWESSGELFF. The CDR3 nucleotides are TGTGCCAGCAGTTGGGAGTCCAGCGGGGAGCTGTTTTTT.

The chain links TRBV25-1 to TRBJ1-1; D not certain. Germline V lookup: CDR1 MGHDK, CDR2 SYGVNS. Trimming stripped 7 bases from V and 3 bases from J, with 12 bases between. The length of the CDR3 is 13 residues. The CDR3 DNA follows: TGTGCCAGCATCCCCCCGGGGTACACTGAAGCTTTCTTT. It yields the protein CASIPPGYTEAFF.

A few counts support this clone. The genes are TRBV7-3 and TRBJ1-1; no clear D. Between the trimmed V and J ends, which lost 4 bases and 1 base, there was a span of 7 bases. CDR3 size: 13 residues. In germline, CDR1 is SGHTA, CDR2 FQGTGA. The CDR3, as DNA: TGTGCCAGCAGCTCCGGACCGAACACTGAAGCTTTCTTT. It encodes CASSSGPNTEAFF.

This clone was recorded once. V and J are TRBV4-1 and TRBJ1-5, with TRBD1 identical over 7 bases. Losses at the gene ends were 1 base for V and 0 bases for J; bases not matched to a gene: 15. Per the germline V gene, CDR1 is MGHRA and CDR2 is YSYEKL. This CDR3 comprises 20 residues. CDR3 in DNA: TGCGCCAGCAGCCAAGTATTACAGGGGTCGGGGGGAGGTAGCAATCAGCCCCAGCATTTT. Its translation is CASSQVLQGSGGGSNQPQHF.

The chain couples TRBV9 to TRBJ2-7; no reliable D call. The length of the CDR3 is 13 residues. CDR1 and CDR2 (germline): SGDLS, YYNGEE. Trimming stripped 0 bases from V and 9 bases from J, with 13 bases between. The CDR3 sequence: CASSVATQHPQYF. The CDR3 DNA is TGTGCCAGCAGCGTAGCCACGCAACACCCGCAGTACTTC.

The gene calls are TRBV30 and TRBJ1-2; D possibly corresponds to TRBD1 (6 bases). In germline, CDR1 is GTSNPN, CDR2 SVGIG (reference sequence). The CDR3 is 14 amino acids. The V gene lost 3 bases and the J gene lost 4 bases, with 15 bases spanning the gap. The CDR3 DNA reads TGTGCCTGGAGACCCGTGGGGGCGGTCTATGGCTACACCTTC. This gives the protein CAWRPVGAVYGYTF. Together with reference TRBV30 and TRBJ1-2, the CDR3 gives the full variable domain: SQTIHQWPATLVQPVGSPLSLECTVEGTSNPNLYWYRQAAGRGLQLLFYSVGIGQISSEVPQNLSASRPQDRQFILSSKKLLLSDSGFYLCAWRPVGAVYGYTFGSGTRLTVV.

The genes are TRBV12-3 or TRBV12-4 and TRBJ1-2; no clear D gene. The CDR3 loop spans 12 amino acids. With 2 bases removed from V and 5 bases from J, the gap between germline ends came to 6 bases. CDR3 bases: TGTGCCAGCAGTTTACGGGTTTATGGCTACACCTTC. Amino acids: CASSLRVYGYTF.

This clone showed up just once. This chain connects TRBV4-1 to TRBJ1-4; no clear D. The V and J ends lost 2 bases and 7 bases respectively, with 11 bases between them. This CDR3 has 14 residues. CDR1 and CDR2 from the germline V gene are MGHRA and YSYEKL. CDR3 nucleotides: TGCGCCAGCAGCCAACCCGGCAGGAGTGAAAAACTGTTTTTT. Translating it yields CASSQPGRSEKLFF.

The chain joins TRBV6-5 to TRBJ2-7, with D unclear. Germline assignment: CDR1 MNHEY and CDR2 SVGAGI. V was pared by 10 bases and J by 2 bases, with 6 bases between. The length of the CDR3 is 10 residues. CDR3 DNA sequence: TGTGCCACCAGGACCTACGAGCAGTACTTC. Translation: CATRTYEQYF.

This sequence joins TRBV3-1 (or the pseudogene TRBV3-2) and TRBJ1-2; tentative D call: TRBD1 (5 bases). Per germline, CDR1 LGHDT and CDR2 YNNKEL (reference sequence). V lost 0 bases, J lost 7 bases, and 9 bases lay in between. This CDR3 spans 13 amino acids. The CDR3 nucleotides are TGTGCCAGCAGCCAAGAACCAGGGACTGGCTACACCTTC. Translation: CASSQEPGTGYTF.